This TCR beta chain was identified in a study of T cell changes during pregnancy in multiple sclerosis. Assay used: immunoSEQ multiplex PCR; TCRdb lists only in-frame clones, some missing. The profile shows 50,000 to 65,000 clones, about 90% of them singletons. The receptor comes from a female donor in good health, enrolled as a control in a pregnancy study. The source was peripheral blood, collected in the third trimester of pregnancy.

Written as DNA, the CDR3 is TGTGCCAGCAGCGTTAGCTGGTCCCGGGACAGTGAAGCTTTCTTT. Encoded protein: CASSVSWSRDSEAFF. This sequence joins TRBV9 and TRBJ1-1; TRBD1 aligns across 7 bases. V shed 2 bases, J shed 7 bases, and the junction held 11 bases outside the gene matches. The germline gives CDR1 SGDLS, CDR2 YYNGEE. The CDR3 is 15 residues long.